This is a list of T cell receptor beta chains from one sample in a study of control samples from healthy donors and cancer patients. Here immunoSEQ multiplex PCR was the method, and the copy in TCRdb shows in-frame clones only, minus some. Of about 160,000 clones listed, roughly 95% are singletons. What was sequenced was blood. These receptor sequences come from a woman aged 30 to 39 in good health. The CDR3 runs from the conserved cysteine through the conserved F or W. A D gene is named only where the DNA matches it firmly. Clone size is given for some rows only: seen once, a few or many times, or a class if the clone is expanded.

d_gene: NA; j_gene: TRBJ2-1; v_gene: TRBV7-9; abundance: NA; CDR3nt: TGTGCCAGCAGGCAAGGGGGGGCGGGAGAGCCCCACAATGAGCAGTTCTTC; CDR3aa: CASRQGGAGEPHNEQFF
d_gene: NA; j_gene: TRBJ1-2; v_gene: TRBV6-1; abundance: NA; CDR3nt: TGTGCCAGCAGTGAAGCGGTAGGGATTGCTCAGGATGGCTACACCTTC; CDR3aa: CASSEAVGIAQDGYTF
d_gene: NA; j_gene: TRBJ1-3; v_gene: TRBV2; abundance: NA; CDR3nt: TGTGCCAGCAGTGATTCGCAGTTTCCTGGAAACACCATATATTTT; CDR3aa: CASSDSQFPGNTIYF
d_gene: TRBD1; j_gene: TRBJ2-5; v_gene: TRBV2; abundance: once; CDR3nt: TGTGCCTCTCGGCAGGGGGTTTTAGAGACCCAGTACTTC; CDR3aa: CASRQGVLETQYF
d_gene: NA; j_gene: TRBJ1-5; v_gene: TRBV5-1; abundance: once; CDR3nt: TGCGCCAGCAGCCGTTTTGGAGGTCAGCCCCAGCATTTT; CDR3aa: CASSRFGGQPQHF
d_gene: NA; j_gene: TRBJ1-5; v_gene: TRBV15; abundance: NA; CDR3nt: TGTGCCACCAGCCCCCCGGGGCGGCCCCAGCATTTT; CDR3aa: CATSPPGRPQHF
d_gene: NA; j_gene: TRBJ2-7; v_gene: TRBV10-3; abundance: NA; CDR3nt: TGTGCCATCAGAACCAACAGGCCTCCAAGCCCTGAGCAGTACTTC; CDR3aa: CAIRTNRPPSPEQYF
d_gene: NA; j_gene: TRBJ2-1; v_gene: TRBV15; abundance: NA; CDR3nt: TGTGCCACCAGCAGTACAGGGAATGAGCAGTTCTTC; CDR3aa: CATSSTGNEQFF
d_gene: TRBD2; j_gene: TRBJ2-7; v_gene: TRBV28; abundance: NA; CDR3nt: TGTGCCAGCAGTTTCTCTTGGGGGAGGGACGAGCAGTACTTC; CDR3aa: CASSFSWGRDEQYF
d_gene: TRBD2; j_gene: TRBJ2-7; v_gene: TRBV30; abundance: NA; CDR3nt: TGTGCCGGGAGCGGGGTCTACGAGCAGTACTTC; CDR3aa: CAGSGVYEQYF